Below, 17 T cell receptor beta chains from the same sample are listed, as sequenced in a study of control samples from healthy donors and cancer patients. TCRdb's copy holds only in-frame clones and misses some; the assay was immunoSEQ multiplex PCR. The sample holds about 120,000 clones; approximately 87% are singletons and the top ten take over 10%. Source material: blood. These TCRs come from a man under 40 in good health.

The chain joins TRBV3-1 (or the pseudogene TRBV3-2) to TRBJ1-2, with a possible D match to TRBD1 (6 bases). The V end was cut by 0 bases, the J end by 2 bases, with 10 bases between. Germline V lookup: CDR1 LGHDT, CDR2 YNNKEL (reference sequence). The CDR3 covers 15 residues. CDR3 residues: CASSQEQGENYGYTF. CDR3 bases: TGTGCCAGCAGCCAAGAACAGGGTGAAAACTATGGCTACACCTTC.

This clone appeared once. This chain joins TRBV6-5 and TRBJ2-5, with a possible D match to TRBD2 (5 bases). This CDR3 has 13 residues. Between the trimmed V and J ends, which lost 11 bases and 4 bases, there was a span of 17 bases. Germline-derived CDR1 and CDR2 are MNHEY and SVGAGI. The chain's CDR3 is CALAQVKGETQYF. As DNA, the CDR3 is TGTGCCCTAGCCCAGGTGAAAGGAGAGACCCAGTACTTC.

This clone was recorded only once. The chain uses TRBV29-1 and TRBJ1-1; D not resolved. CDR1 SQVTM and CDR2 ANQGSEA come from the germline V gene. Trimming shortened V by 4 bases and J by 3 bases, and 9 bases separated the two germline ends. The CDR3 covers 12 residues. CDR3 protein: CSVALEHTEAFF. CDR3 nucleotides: TGCAGCGTTGCCCTGGAACACACTGAAGCTTTCTTT.

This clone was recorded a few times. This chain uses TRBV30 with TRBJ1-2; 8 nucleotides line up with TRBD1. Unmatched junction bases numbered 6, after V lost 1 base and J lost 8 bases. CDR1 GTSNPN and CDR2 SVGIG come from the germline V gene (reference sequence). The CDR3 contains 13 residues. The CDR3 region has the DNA TGTGCCTGGAGTGGTGGACAGGGTTTAGGCTACACCTTC. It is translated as CAWSGGQGLGYTF.

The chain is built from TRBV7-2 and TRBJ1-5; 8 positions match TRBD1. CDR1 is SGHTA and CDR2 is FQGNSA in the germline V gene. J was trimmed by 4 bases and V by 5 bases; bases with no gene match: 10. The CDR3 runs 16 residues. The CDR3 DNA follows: TGTGCCAGCAGCCTTGAAGGACAGGGCGGGAATCAGCCCCAGCATTTT. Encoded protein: CASSLEGQGGNQPQHF.

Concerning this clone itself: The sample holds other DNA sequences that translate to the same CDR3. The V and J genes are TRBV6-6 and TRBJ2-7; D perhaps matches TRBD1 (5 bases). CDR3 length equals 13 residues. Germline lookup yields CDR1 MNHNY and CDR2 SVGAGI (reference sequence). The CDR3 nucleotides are TGCGCCACGCGAGAGACAGAGACCTACGAGCAGTACGTC. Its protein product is CATRETETYEQYV.

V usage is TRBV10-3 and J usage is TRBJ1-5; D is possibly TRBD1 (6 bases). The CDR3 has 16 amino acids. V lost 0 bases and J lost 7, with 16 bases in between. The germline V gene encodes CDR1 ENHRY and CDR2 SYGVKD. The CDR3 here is CAISESGGGGTQPQHF. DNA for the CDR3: TGTGCCATCAGTGAGTCCGGAGGAGGGGGGACCCAGCCCCAGCATTTT.

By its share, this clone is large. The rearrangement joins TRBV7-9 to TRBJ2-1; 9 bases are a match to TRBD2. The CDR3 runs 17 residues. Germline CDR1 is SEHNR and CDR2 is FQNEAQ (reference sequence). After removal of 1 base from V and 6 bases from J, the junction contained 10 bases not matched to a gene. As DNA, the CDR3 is TGTGCCAGCAGCTTAGGTCTAGCGGGGTACATGGGCAATGAGCAGTTCTTC. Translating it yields CASSLGLAGYMGNEQFF.

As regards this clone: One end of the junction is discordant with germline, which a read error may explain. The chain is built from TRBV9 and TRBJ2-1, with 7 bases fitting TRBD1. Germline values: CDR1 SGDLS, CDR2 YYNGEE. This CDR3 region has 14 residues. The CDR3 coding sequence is TGTGCCAGCAGCGAGGGGACAGTCTACATTGAGCAGTTCTTC. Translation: CASSEGTVYIEQFF. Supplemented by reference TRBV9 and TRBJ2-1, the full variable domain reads DSGVTQTPKHLITATGQRVTLRCSPRSGDLSVYWYQQSLDQGLQFLIQYYNGEERAKGNILERFSAQQFPDLHSELNLSSLELGDSALYFCASSEGTVYIEQFFGPGTRLTVL.

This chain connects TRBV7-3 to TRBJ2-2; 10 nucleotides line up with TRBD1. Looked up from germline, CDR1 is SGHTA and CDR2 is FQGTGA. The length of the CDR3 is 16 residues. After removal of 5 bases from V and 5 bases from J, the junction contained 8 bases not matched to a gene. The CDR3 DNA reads TGTGCCAGCAGCCCCCGTTGGGGACAGGGGACCGGGGAGCTGTTTTTT. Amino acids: CASSPRWGQGTGELFF.

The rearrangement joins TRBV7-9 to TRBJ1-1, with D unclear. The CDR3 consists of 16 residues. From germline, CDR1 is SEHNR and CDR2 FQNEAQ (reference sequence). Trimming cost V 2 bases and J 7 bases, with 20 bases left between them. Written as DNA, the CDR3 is TGTGCCAGCAGCTTACGAGCGGTGACTCCGGGCTTTGAAGCTTTCTTT. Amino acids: CASSLRAVTPGFEAFF.

CDR3 DNA sequence: TGTGCCAGTAGTATAGGGGGGACAGGGGCTAGCACAGATACGCAGTATTTT. Translated, it gives CASSIGGTGASTDTQYF. The V and J genes are TRBV19 and TRBJ2-3, with 10 bases matching TRBD1. V was clipped by 1 base and J by 0 bases; unmatched bases: 4. The CDR3 spans 17 residues. Looked up from germline, CDR1 is LNHDA and CDR2 is SQIVND (reference sequence).

CDR3 sequence: CASSMWDPNQPQHF. CDR3 in DNA: TGTGCCAGTAGTATGTGGGACCCCAATCAGCCCCAGCATTTT. The chain recombines TRBV19 with TRBJ1-5; tentatively, D is TRBD1 (5 bases). CDR3 size: 14 residues. Germline CDR1 is LNHDA and CDR2 is SQIVND (reference sequence). Deletions cut 3 bases from V and 3 bases from J, with 9 bases between. Looking up the rest from reference TRBV19 and TRBJ1-5 gives the full variable domain: DGGITQSPKYLFRKEGQNVTLSCEQNLNHDAMYWYRQDPGQGLRLIYYSQIVNDFQKGDIAEGYSVSREKKESFPLTVTSAQKNPTAFYLCASSMWDPNQPQHFGDGTRLSIL.

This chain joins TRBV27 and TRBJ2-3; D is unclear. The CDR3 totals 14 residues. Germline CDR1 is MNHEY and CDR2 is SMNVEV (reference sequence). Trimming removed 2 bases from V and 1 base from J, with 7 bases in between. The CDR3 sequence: CASSLTQGTDTQYF. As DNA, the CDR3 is TGTGCCAGCAGTTTAACGCAGGGCACAGATACGCAGTATTTT.

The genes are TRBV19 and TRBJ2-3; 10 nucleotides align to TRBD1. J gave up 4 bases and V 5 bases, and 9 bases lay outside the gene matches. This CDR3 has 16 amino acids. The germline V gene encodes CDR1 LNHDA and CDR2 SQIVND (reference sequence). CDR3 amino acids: CASSSLDRGRPDTQYF. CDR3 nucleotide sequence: TGTGCCAGTAGTTCTCTCGACAGGGGGCGGCCAGATACGCAGTATTTT.

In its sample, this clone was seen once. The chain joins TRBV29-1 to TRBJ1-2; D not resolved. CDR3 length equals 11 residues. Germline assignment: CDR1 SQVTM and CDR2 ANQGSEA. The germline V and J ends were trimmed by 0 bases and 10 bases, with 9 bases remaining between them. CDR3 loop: CSVEDTNDYTF. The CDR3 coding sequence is TGCAGCGTTGAAGACACAAACGACTACACCTTC.

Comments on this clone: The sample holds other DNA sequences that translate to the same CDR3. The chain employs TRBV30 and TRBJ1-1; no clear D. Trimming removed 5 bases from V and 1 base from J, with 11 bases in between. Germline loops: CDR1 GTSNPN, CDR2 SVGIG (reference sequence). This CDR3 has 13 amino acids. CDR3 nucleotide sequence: TGTGCCTGGGGGCGGGGTGCGAACACTGAAGCTTTCTTT. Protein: CAWGRGANTEAFF.